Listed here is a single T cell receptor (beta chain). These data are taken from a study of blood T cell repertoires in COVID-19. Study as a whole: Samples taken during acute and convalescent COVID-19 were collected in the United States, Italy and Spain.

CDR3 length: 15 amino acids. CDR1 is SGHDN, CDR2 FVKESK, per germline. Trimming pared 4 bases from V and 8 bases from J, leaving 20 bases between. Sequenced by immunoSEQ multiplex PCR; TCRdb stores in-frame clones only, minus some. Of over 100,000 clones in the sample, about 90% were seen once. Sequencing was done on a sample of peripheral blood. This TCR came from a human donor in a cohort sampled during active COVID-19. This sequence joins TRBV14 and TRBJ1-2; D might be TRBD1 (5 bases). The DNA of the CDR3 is TGTGCCAGCAGCCGAGGTGGGGGGGTCGAACACGGCTACACCTTC. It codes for CASSRGGGVEHGYTF.